This TCR beta chain originates from a study of response to subunit inactivated influenza vaccine (dated by TCRdb to 2017 to 2018). Study-wide context: To follow how T cells responded to a trivalent subunit inactivated influenza vaccine, the researchers relied on deep quantitative profiling of the T cell receptor repertoire.

Reading the germline V gene (reference sequence) gives CDR1 SEHNR and CDR2 FQNEAQ. Trimming costs V 0 bases and J 6 bases, and their ends lie 9 bases apart. The CDR3 starts with the cysteine, ends with the phenylalanine, and has 13 residues. The kept DNA is CDR3 alone, 39 bases in frame from the first base. Preparation of the library involved RT-PCR. The listed sequencing device is Illumina HiSeq 2500. TCRdb itself trimmed the public reads at Q25 with fastp, ran MiXCR and retained productive beta chains. A single entry per CDR3 protein holds the most common genes and DNA from its merged rows. This sample gives fewer than 650,000 distinct CDR3 sequences in total; about an eighth of them show up just once. Clones ranked in the top ten supply about 12% of the sample. Study-level results and caveats: It was suggested by the authors that each seasonal influenza vaccination may recruit only a limited number of new T cells.

The time point tag for this specimen amounts to: more than 35 days after influenza vaccine administration. This clonotype appeared a few times. The clone's antigen remains unknown. Base qualities are not at hand, and no much larger clone is one base apart. This material consisted of PBMCs from blood, taken 40 to 50 days after vaccination. The sequence was obtained from a man aged 50-60 years who received an inactivated influenza vaccine. Donor details come from another sample of the same person, matched by shared clones. The receptor chain draws on TRBV7-9 and TRBJ2-7, with TRBD1 as a weak D call on 5 bases. The DNA sequence reads TGTGCCAGCAGCTTAGCGCAGGGTACCGAGCAGTACTTC. Its translation is CASSLAQGTEQYF.